The clone carrying this T cell receptor beta chain was observed a few times. Its antigen is undetermined. CDR1 and CDR2 from the germline V gene are LGHNA and YNFKEQ. The CDR3 extends over 14 amino acids. V gave up 2 bases and J gave up 5 bases, with 12 bases separating them. As the template, RNA transcripts were used to amplify TCR beta CDR3 regions. After a first-round RT-PCR with HTBI primers, a second-round multiplex PCR was run. TCRdb fed the multiplex PCR reads into MiXCR, producing one record per CDR3 protein. The table has just over 400,000 distinct CDR3 sequences, about 21% seen once. The data originate from a study of Graves' ophthalmopathy and Graves' hyperthyroidism. Study-wide points: At just under 71% sensitivity and 72% to 75% specificity, the model predicted progression of the ophthalmopathy.

Ineligible for inclusion were patients with other autoimmune diseases, uncontrolled infections, pregnancy or lactation. The receptor comes from a woman aged 18-35 years with stable Graves' hyperthyroidism. The sample comprised peripheral blood. The chain couples TRBV4-2 to TRBJ2-5; D gene unclear. The CDR3 region is CASSQYPLVETQYF. In DNA, the CDR3 is TGTGCCAGCAGCCAATACCCCCTGGTCGAGACCCAGTACTTC.